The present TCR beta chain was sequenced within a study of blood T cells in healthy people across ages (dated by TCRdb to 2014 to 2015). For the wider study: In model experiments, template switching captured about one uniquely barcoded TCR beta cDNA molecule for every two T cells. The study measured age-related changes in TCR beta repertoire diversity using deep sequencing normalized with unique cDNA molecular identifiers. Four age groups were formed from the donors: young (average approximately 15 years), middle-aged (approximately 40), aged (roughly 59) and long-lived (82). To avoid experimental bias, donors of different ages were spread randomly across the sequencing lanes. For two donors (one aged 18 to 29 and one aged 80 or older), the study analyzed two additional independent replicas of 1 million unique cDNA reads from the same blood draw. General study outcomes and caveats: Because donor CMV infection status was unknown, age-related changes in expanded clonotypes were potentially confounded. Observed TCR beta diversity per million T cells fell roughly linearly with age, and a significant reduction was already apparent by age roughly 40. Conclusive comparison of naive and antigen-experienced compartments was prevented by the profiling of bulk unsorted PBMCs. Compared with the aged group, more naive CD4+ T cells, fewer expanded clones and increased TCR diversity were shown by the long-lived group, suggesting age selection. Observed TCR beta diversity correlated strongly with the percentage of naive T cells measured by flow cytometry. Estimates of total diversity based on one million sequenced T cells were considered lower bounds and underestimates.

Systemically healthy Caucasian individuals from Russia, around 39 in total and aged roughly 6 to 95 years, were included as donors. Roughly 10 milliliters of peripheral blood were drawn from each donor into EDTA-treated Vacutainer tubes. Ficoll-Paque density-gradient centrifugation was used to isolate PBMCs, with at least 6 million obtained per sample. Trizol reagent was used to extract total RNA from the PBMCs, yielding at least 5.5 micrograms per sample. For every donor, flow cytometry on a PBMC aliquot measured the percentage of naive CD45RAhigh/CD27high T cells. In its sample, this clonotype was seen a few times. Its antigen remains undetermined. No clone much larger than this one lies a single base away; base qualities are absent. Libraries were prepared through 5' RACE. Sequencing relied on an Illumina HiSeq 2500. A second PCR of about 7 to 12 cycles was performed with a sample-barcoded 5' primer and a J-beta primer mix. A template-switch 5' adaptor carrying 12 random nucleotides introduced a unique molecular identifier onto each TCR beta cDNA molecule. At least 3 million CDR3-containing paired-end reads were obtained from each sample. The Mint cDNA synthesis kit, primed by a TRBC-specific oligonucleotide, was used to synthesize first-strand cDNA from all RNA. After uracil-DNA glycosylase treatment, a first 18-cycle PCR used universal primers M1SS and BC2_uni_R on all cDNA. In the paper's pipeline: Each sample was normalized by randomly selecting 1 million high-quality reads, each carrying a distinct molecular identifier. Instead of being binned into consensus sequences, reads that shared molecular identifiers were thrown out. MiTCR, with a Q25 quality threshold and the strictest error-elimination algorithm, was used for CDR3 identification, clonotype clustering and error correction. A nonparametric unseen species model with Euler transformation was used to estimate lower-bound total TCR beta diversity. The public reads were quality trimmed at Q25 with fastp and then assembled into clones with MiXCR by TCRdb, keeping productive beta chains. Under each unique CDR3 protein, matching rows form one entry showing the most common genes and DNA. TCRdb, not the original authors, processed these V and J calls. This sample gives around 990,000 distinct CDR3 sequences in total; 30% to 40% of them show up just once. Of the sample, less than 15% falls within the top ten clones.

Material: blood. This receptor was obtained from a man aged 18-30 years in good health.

The DNA sequence is as follows: TGTGCCAGCAGCTTAGTCAGGGGTGATGGCTACACCTTC. The resulting protein is CASSLVRGDGYTF. Rearrangement joined TRBV11-2 to TRBJ1-2; TRBD1 could be the D gene, as 6 bases match. CDR1 and CDR2 were assigned from the germline V gene as SGHAT and FQNNGV. Relative to germline, V is 1 base shorter and J is 6 bases shorter, with 9 bases between their ends. Including cysteine and phenylalanine, the CDR3 has 13 amino acids. The DNA shown is the 39-base CDR3, in frame from base 1.